This T cell receptor beta chain was captured by sequencing in a study of vaccination and CD4 T cells after COVID-19. Whole-study context: Diagnosis preceded the drawing of post-COVID samples by a median around 100 days (range 35 to 161). Following dose two, a median around 70 days (range 14 to 241) passed before post-vaccine samples were taken.

Treatment specified: roughly 10-day PBMC culture with coronavirus spike peptide pools or control peptides (ViraFEST assay). A remark on this clonotype: Its antigen remains unidentified.

Germline values: CDR1 KGHSH, CDR2 LQKENI. The V and J ends lost 5 bases and 6 bases, in that order; junction bases with no gene match: 3. This CDR3 has 14 residues. The Oncomine TCR Beta short-read assay sequenced DNA from cultured CD4+ T cells. One entry per CDR3 protein results from TCRdb running MiXCR on the PCR reads. This sample has roughly 16,000 distinct CDR3 sequences, with 35% to 50% found just once. Study-wide points: SARS-CoV-2-reactive clonotypes showed a nonsignificant median rise from approximately 23 to 38.

Sequenced material: CD4+ T cells from blood, cultured in vitro, taken after SARS-CoV-2 vaccination. V and J are TRBV18 and TRBJ2-5, with TRBD2 matching over 13 bases. The TCR originated in a human donor who had recovered from COVID-19. In nucleotides, the CDR3 is TGTGCCAGCTCATCGACTAGCGGGAGGAAGACCCAGTACTTC. Amino acid sequence: CASSSTSGRKTQYF. The whole variable domain, remainder taken from reference TRBV18 and TRBJ2-5, is NAGVMQNPRHLVRRRGQEARLRCSPMKGHSHVYWYRQLPEEGLKFMVYLQKENIIDESGMPKERFSAEFPKEGPSILRIQQVVRGDSAAYFCASSSTSGRKTQYFGPGTRLLVL.